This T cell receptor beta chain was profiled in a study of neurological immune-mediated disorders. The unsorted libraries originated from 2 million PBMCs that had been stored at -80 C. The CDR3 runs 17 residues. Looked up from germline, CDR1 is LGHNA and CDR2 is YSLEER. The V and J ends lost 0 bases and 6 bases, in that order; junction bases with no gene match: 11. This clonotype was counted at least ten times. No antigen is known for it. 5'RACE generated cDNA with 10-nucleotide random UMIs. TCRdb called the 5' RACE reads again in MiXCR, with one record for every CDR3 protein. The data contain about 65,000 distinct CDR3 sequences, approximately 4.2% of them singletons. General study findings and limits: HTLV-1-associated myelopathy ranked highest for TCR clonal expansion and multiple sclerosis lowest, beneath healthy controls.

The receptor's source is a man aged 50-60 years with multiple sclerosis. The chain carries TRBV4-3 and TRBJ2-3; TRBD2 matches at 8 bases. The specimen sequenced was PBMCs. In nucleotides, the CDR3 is TGCGCCAGCAGCCAAGAAGAGGCGGGGGGACCCTCCGATACGCAGTATTTT. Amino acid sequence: CASSQEEAGGPSDTQYF.